The 31 T cell receptor beta chains in this list originate from one sample, sequenced in a study of T cell changes during pregnancy in multiple sclerosis (dated by TCRdb to about 2019). The library was made by the immunoSEQ multiplex PCR assay. In TCRdb, the immuneACCESS table is reduced to in-frame sequences with V and J assigned. These tables do not hold every clone; where another copy was compared, an unresolved V gene accounts for under half, and the others remain unexplained. The sample table lists 74,000 or so clones, approximately 90% of them with a count of one. The ten most abundant clones make up 0.21% of the sample. This specimen was CD4+ T cells from peripheral blood mononuclear cells, taken before pregnancy. These receptors all stem from a female donor with multiple sclerosis, enrolled in a pregnancy study.

This clone was recorded only once. The CDR3 DNA reads TGCGCCAGCAGCTCTTATTCCGGGACAGGGATTAACTATGGCTACACCTTC. Translated, it gives CASSSYSGTGINYGYTF. The chain couples TRBV5-1 to TRBJ1-2; 9 nucleotides match TRBD1. V was clipped by 3 bases and J by 1 base; unmatched bases: 10. Germline V gives CDR1 SGHRS, CDR2 YFSETQ. CDR3 length equals 17 residues.

The CDR3 loop is CASSLLASGYTDTQYF. Here the CDR3 DNA reads TGTGCCAGCAGTCTGCTCGCCTCAGGGTACACAGATACGCAGTATTTT. The J gene is TRBJ2-3, the V gene TRBV28, with D possibly being TRBD1 (5 bases). CDR3 size: 16 residues. CDR1 MDHEN and CDR2 SYDVKM come from the germline V gene. Trimming stripped 5 bases from V and 2 bases from J, with 17 bases between.

This chain uses TRBV5-1 with TRBJ1-2, with 10 bases matching TRBD1. CDR1 and CDR2 (germline): SGHRS, YFSETQ. The CDR3 contains 15 residues. After removal of 3 bases from V and 2 bases from J, the junction contained 4 bases not matched to a gene. CDR3 residues: CASSWAGQGNYGYTF. CDR3 sequence (DNA): TGCGCCAGCAGCTGGGCGGGACAGGGGAACTATGGCTACACCTTC.

This chain joins TRBV7-9 and TRBJ1-2; D is possibly TRBD1 (5 bases). CDR1 is SEHNR and CDR2 is FQNEAQ in the germline V gene (reference sequence). V lost 0 bases and J lost 7, with 12 bases in between. This CDR3 contains 14 residues. The CDR3 coding sequence is TGTGCCAGCAGCTTAGCGTCCAGGGTTGGTGGCTACACCTTC. It codes for CASSLASRVGGYTF.

The chain recombines TRBV7-2 with TRBJ2-3, with D unclear. The germline V and J ends were trimmed by 3 bases and 1 base, with 5 bases remaining between them. CDR3 length: 13 residues. CDR1 SGHTA and CDR2 FQGNSA come from the germline V gene. CDR3 sequence (DNA): TGTGCCAGCAGCTTGCAGGGCACAGATACGCAGTATTTT. Protein sequence: CASSLQGTDTQYF.

The chain has TRBV7-3 and TRBJ1-2; 8 nucleotides agree with TRBD1. Per germline, CDR1 SGHTA and CDR2 FQGTGA. V shed 5 bases and J 7 bases; nucleotides not matched to a gene: 6. The CDR3 loop spans 13 amino acids. The CDR3 loop reads CASSPSGGGGYTF. Written as DNA, the CDR3 is TGTGCCAGCAGCCCCTCAGGGGGCGGTGGCTACACCTTC.

Concerning this clone: An end of the junction differs from the germline gene, which may be a read error. The chain recombines TRBV30 with TRBJ2-3; tentatively, D is TRBD1 (6 bases). The CDR3 covers 10 residues. Germline lookup yields CDR1 GTSNPN and CDR2 SVGIG (reference sequence). Here the CDR3 DNA reads TGTGCCTGGAGGAAAGACAGGTATCATTTT. Amino acids: CAWRKDRYHF.

V gene TRBV5-1 combines with J gene TRBJ2-4; 7 bases are shared with TRBD1. The CDR3 sequence is 14 residues long. Germline lookup yields CDR1 SGHRS and CDR2 YFSETQ. J gave up 6 bases and V 7 bases, and 10 bases lay outside the gene matches. CDR3 DNA: TGCGCCAGCCCGACAACAGGGGCGGGAAACATTCAGTACTTC. Its protein is CASPTTGAGNIQYF.

The chain joins TRBV30 to TRBJ1-1, with D perhaps matching TRBD1 (5 bases). The CDR3 length is 16 residues. Per germline, CDR1 GTSNPN and CDR2 SVGIG (reference sequence). The V end was cut by 2 bases, the J end by 1 base, with 17 bases between. As DNA, the CDR3 is TGTGCCTGGAGTAGGGTATTTGACAGCTCGAACACTGAAGCTTTCTTT. This encodes CAWSRVFDSSNTEAFF.

This clone was seen a handful of times. V is TRBV2 and J is TRBJ1-5; tentative D call: TRBD1 (6 bases). V was trimmed by 1 base and J by 2 bases, leaving 12 bases between them. Germline assignment: CDR1 SNHLY and CDR2 FYNNEI. This CDR3 region has 16 residues. DNA of the CDR3: TGTGCCAGCAGTGAAGACAGGGCGAGGGGCAATCAGCCCCAGCATTTT. Translating gives CASSEDRARGNQPQHF.

The gene calls are TRBV27 and TRBJ1-2, with 9 bases lining up with TRBD1. Germline lookup yields CDR1 MNHEY and CDR2 SMNVEV (reference sequence). The CDR3 covers 15 residues. Trimming cost V 6 bases and J 6 bases; bases outside gene matches: 11. CDR3 region: CASRDPGQGIHGYTF. The CDR3 DNA is TGTGCCAGCAGAGATCCGGGACAGGGTATCCATGGCTACACCTTC.

The genes are TRBV15 and TRBJ1-1, with unresolved D. Germline V gene lookup returns CDR1 LNHNV and CDR2 YYDKDF (reference sequence). Trimming stripped 1 base from V and 2 bases from J, with 11 bases between. CDR3 length: 15 residues. The CDR3 reads CATSRGPGLNTEAFF. The CDR3 nucleotides read TGTGCCACCAGCAGAGGTCCGGGTCTCAACACTGAAGCTTTCTTT.

The chain combines TRBV11-3 with TRBJ1-1; no clear D. V lost 4 bases and J 7 bases, leaving 13 bases between the germline ends. From germline, CDR1 is SGHNT and CDR2 YENEEA. There are 13 residues in the CDR3. The CDR3 loop reads CASSSGAGIEAFF. The CDR3 DNA reads as TGTGCCAGCAGCTCAGGCGCGGGAATTGAAGCTTTCTTT.

The chain recombines TRBV6-1 with TRBJ1-5; D is possibly TRBD1 (5 bases). The V end lost 3 bases, the J end lost 5 bases, and 8 bases lay between the germline ends. Germline CDR1 reads MNHNS; CDR2 reads SASEGT. The CDR3 runs to 13 residues. This chain's CDR3 is CASSDGADQPQHF. In DNA, the CDR3 is TGTGCCAGCAGTGATGGGGCGGATCAGCCCCAGCATTTT.

The V call is TRBV5-6, the J call TRBJ2-7; no clear D. Trimming took off 5 bases at V and 6 bases at J, with 15 bases between the two ends. The germline V gene encodes CDR1 SGHDT and CDR2 YYEEEE. The CDR3 runs to 13 residues. This CDR3 is CASRMLPSGEQYF. For the CDR3, the DNA is TGTGCCAGCAGGATGCTCCCGTCGGGCGAGCAGTACTTC.

J is TRBJ1-6 and V is TRBV2; D not certain. The CDR3 is 16 amino acids. V lost 4 bases to trimming and J lost 0 bases, with 10 bases between them. CDR1 is SNHLY, CDR2 FYNNEI, per germline. The CDR3 region has the DNA TGTGCCAGCAGTGGTCTCTTGAGCTCCTATAATTCACCCCTCCACTTT. Residues: CASSGLLSSYNSPLHF.

V gene TRBV18 combines with J gene TRBJ2-1; 9 bases agree with TRBD2. This CDR3 has 17 residues. Germline CDR1 reads KGHSH; CDR2 reads LQKENI. V gave up 3 bases and J gave up 2 bases; unmatched junction bases: 8. The CDR3 loop is CASSPNLAGDAYNEQFF. DNA for the CDR3: TGTGCCAGCTCACCGAACTTAGCGGGAGATGCCTACAATGAGCAGTTCTTC.

The chain joins TRBV7-9 to TRBJ2-5, with D perhaps matching TRBD2 (6 bases). Germline V gene lookup returns CDR1 SEHNR and CDR2 FQNEAQ (reference sequence). Trimming took off 3 bases at V and 5 bases at J, with 16 bases between the two ends. This CDR3 is built from 15 residues. Here the CDR3 reads CASSLGRSPEETQYF. The CDR3 DNA is TGTGCCAGCAGCTTGGGGAGGTCCCCAGAGGAGACCCAGTACTTC. The variable domain in full, with the rest retrieved from reference TRBV7-9 and TRBJ2-5, is DTGVSQNPRHKITKRGQNVTFRCDPISEHNRLYWYRQTLGQGPEFLTYFQNEAQLEKSRLLSDRFSAERPKGSFSTLEIQRTEQGDSAMYLCASSLGRSPEETQYFGPGTRLLVL.

The V gene is TRBV30, the J gene TRBJ2-3; D unresolved. The CDR3 is 12 residues long. Germline V gene data show CDR1 as GTSNPN and CDR2 as SVGIG (reference sequence). Deletions cut 2 bases from V and 13 bases from J, with 16 bases between. CDR3 amino acids: CAWSPIDRVKYF. The CDR3 nucleotides are TGTGCCTGGAGTCCGATTGACCGGGTGAAGTATTTT.

The CDR3: CASSSWDRRNTEAFF. The DNA for the CDR3 is TGTGCCAGCAGTTCCTGGGACAGGAGGAACACTGAAGCTTTCTTT. This chain joins TRBV6-5 and TRBJ1-1, with TRBD1 matching 8 bases. The CDR3 contains 15 residues. Trimming cost V 4 bases and J 1 base; bases outside gene matches: 5. The germline V gene has CDR1 MNHEY and CDR2 SVGAGI.

CDR3 amino acids: CASSTQRQGYYGYTF. In DNA form, the CDR3 reads TGTGCCAGCAGTACCCAGCGACAGGGGTACTATGGCTACACCTTC. The chain employs TRBV28 and TRBJ1-2; 8 bases align to TRBD1. The germline V gene has CDR1 MDHEN and CDR2 SYDVKM. This CDR3 comprises 15 residues. The V and J ends lost 5 bases and 3 bases, in that order; junction bases with no gene match: 8.

The DNA of the CDR3 is TGTGCCACCAGCAGAGGGCGAGGACTGCAGAGCGATGAGCAGTTCTTC. Its protein product is CATSRGRGLQSDEQFF. The J gene is TRBJ2-1, the V gene TRBV15, with TRBD2 as a possible D gene (5 bases). The CDR3 contains 16 residues. CDR1 and CDR2 from the germline V gene are LNHNV and YYDKDF (reference sequence). Trimming removed 1 base from V and 8 bases from J, with 18 bases in between.

This clone has a single count. The genes are TRBV28 and TRBJ1-2; D is possibly TRBD1 (5 bases). CDR1 MDHEN and CDR2 SYDVKM come from the germline V gene. Trimming took 3 bases from V and 5 from J, leaving 10 bases between them. The CDR3 runs 13 residues. The CDR3 sequence is CASSFSGRYGYTF. The CDR3 DNA reads as TGTGCCAGCAGTTTTTCAGGGCGATATGGCTACACCTTC.

The V gene is TRBV19, the J gene TRBJ2-6; D is possibly TRBD2 (6 bases). Trimming took 11 bases from V and 0 from J, leaving 17 bases between them. This CDR3 region has 16 residues. Germline V gene sequence: CDR1 LNHDA, CDR2 SQIVND (reference sequence). The CDR3 loop is CAVGRQKSSGANVLTF. The CDR3 nucleotides are TGTGCCGTGGGGAGGCAGAAGAGCTCTGGGGCCAACGTCCTGACTTTC.

The rearrangement uses TRBV2 and TRBJ2-2, with TRBD2 matching 14 bases. The CDR3 consists of 17 residues. Germline lookup yields CDR1 SNHLY and CDR2 FYNNEI. V was clipped by 7 bases and J by 2 bases; unmatched bases: 6. CDR3 in DNA: TGTGCCAGCATGAGACTAGCGGGGGGGCGAAACACCGGGGAGCTGTTTTTT. Its protein product is CASMRLAGGRNTGELFF.

The gene calls are TRBV27 and TRBJ2-2, with D tentatively TRBD2 (6 bases). The CDR3 covers 15 residues. The V and J ends lost 5 bases and 6 bases respectively, with 16 bases between them. CDR1 and CDR2 from the germline V gene are MNHEY and SMNVEV (reference sequence). For the CDR3, the DNA is TGTGCCAGCAGTAGAGGGGCAGGAGGGCCCGGGGAGCTGTTTTTT. Encoded protein: CASSRGAGGPGELFF.

This chain links TRBV19 with TRBJ2-3; D possibly corresponds to TRBD1 (6 bases). The V and J ends lost 3 bases and 0 bases respectively, with 13 bases between them. The CDR3 is 16 residues long. The V gene's germline CDR1 is LNHDA and CDR2 SQIVND (reference sequence). The CDR3 protein is CASSMILGGSTDTQYF. CDR3 DNA: TGTGCCAGTAGTATGATCTTAGGGGGTAGCACAGATACGCAGTATTTT.

The V and J genes are TRBV7-8 and TRBJ2-2; no clear D. Between the trimmed V and J ends, which lost 4 bases and 1 base, there was a span of 4 bases. Per germline, CDR1 SGHVS and CDR2 FQNEAQ. The CDR3 extends over 13 amino acids. The DNA of the CDR3 is TGTGCCAGCAGCTCAGGGAACACCGGGGAGCTGTTTTTT. It specifies CASSSGNTGELFF. The whole variable domain, remainder taken from reference TRBV7-8 and TRBJ2-2, is GAGVSQSPRYKVAKRGQDVALRCDPISGHVSLFWYQQALGQGPEFLTYFQNEAQLDKSGLPSDRFFAERPEGSVSTLKIQRTQQEDSAVYLCASSSGNTGELFFGEGSRLTVL.

There are a few counts of this clone. J is TRBJ1-2 and V is TRBV29-1; no firm D call. Germline CDR1 SQVTM, CDR2 ANQGSEA. The CDR3 totals 11 residues. Trimming left V 3 bases short and J 5 bases short, with 7 bases between. CDR3 residues: CSVDRGYGYTF. In nucleotides, the CDR3 is TGCAGCGTTGACAGAGGGTATGGCTACACCTTC. Complete variable domain (other parts from reference TRBV29-1 and TRBJ1-2): SAVISQKPSRDICQRGTSLTIQCQVDSQVTMMFWYRQQPGQSLTLIATANQGSEATYESGFVIDKFPISRPNLTFSTLTVSNMSPEDSSIYLCSVDRGYGYTFGSGTRLTVV.

The genes are TRBV5-1 and TRBJ2-7; 10 positions match TRBD2. Trimming removed 3 bases from V and 4 bases from J; junction bases left unmatched: 7. Germline V lookup: CDR1 SGHRS, CDR2 YFSETQ. The CDR3 loop spans 15 amino acids. The CDR3 coding sequence is TGCGCCAGCAGCTCTAGCGGGGGCCCCGTGTACGAGCAGTACTTC. It specifies CASSSSGGPVYEQYF.

The chain recombines TRBV19 with TRBJ1-2; TRBD1 is a possible D gene (5 bases). The CDR3 sequence is 15 residues long. Between the trimmed V and J ends, which lost 7 bases and 6 bases, there was a span of 21 bases. Germline CDR1 is LNHDA and CDR2 is SQIVND (reference sequence). The CDR3 bases are TGTGCCAGTACACTCGCCCACAGGTGGATGGATGGCTACACCTTC. This sequence encodes CASTLAHRWMDGYTF.